One and the same sample provided the 27 T cell receptor beta chains below, sequenced in a study of radiotherapy plus CTLA-4 blockade in lung cancer. The method was immunoSEQ multiplex PCR; TCRdb's version includes in-frame clones alone and lacks a portion of them. The sample contains roughly 50,000 clones, less than 85% of which appear only once. The specimen was peripheral blood, collected from a patient treated with radiotherapy plus ipilimumab. These receptor sequences come from a human donor with non-small cell lung cancer who had stable disease on radiotherapy plus ipilimumab.

This clone has just a few counts. V usage is TRBV5-4 and J usage is TRBJ2-5, with TRBD2 matching over 8 bases. There are 16 residues in the CDR3. J was trimmed by 0 bases and V by 0 bases; bases with no gene match: 4. The V gene's germline CDR1 is SGHNT and CDR2 YYREEE (reference sequence). The CDR3 DNA follows: TGTGCCAGCAGCTTGGGACTAGCGAGTTACCAAGAGACCCAGTACTTC. Its translation is CASSLGLASYQETQYF.

This sequence joins TRBV5-1 and TRBJ1-2, with D perhaps matching TRBD1 (6 bases). The CDR3 is 15 residues long. Germline values: CDR1 SGHRS, CDR2 YFSETQ. V lost 0 bases to trimming and J lost 4 bases, with 13 bases between them. The CDR3 sequence: CASSLDLTGTYGYTF. Written as DNA, the CDR3 is TGCGCCAGCAGCTTGGATCTTACAGGGACCTATGGCTACACCTTC.

For the CDR3, the DNA is TGTGCCAGCAGCTCCGCCCGGTCAGGGGAGCTGTTTTTT. Translation: CASSSARSGELFF. The rearrangement joins TRBV7-6 to TRBJ2-2; D not certain. This CDR3 contains 13 residues. Trimming removed 4 bases at V and 8 bases at J, with 11 bases between. CDR1 and CDR2 from the germline V gene are SGHVS and FNYEAQ.

The chain links TRBV6-5 to TRBJ1-1, with 8 bases fitting TRBD1. Germline assignment: CDR1 MNHEY and CDR2 SVGAGI. V shed 5 bases, J shed 10 bases, and the junction held 12 bases outside the gene matches. This CDR3 has 14 residues. Written as DNA, the CDR3 is TGTGCCAGCAGTCACCAAAGCCGACAGGGGACAGCTTTCTTT. It yields the protein CASSHQSRQGTAFF.

The table lists this clone with a few counts. The V gene is TRBV19, the J gene TRBJ1-6; the D gene is possibly TRBD1 (5 bases). Germline assignment: CDR1 LNHDA and CDR2 SQIVND (reference sequence). This CDR3 has 14 amino acids. The V end was cut by 6 bases, the J end by 10 bases, with 16 bases between. The DNA of the CDR3 is TGTGCCAGTAGCCCGGGCAGGGCCCCATCACCCCTCCACTTT. This gives the protein CASSPGRAPSPLHF.

V is TRBV6-1 and J is TRBJ2-3; D is unclear. The CDR3 totals 13 residues. With 3 bases removed from V and 0 bases from J, the gap between germline ends came to 4 bases. From germline, CDR1 is MNHNS and CDR2 SASEGT. CDR3 in DNA: TGTGCCAGCAGTGAGGTTAGCACAGATACGCAGTATTTT. This translates into CASSEVSTDTQYF.

The chain links TRBV6-1 to TRBJ1-5; 8 bases map to TRBD1. With 6 bases clipped from V and 6 bases from J, the junction kept 10 bases outside the gene matches. Per the germline V gene, CDR1 is MNHNS and CDR2 is SASEGT. The CDR3 runs to 15 residues. CDR3 in amino acids: CASRQQGEGAQPQHF. CDR3 coding DNA: TGTGCCAGCAGGCAACAGGGGGAAGGCGCTCAGCCCCAGCATTTT.

V is TRBV11-3 and J is TRBJ2-3; 9 bases fit TRBD1. V lost 3 bases, J lost 3 bases, and 7 bases stayed unmatched. Germline CDR1 is SGHNT and CDR2 is YENEEA. This CDR3 comprises 16 residues. The CDR3 protein is CASSFGTGILTDTQYF. The CDR3, as DNA: TGTGCCAGCAGCTTCGGGACAGGGATTTTGACAGATACGCAGTATTTT.

The CDR3 region is CASSLPRTGHNQETQYF. CDR3 DNA sequence: TGTGCCAGCAGCTTGCCCCGAACGGGGCATAATCAAGAGACCCAGTACTTC. V gene TRBV5-4 combines with J gene TRBJ2-5; D might be TRBD1 or TRBD2, each matching 5 bases. The V gene lost 1 base and the J gene lost 2 bases, with 18 bases spanning the gap. The CDR3 has 17 amino acids. From germline, CDR1 is SGHNT and CDR2 YYREEE (reference sequence).

The chain has TRBV7-6 and TRBJ1-4; D not certain. Germline V lookup: CDR1 SGHVS, CDR2 FNYEAQ. This CDR3 is 15 amino acids long. The V end lost 3 bases, the J end lost 5 bases, and 13 bases lay between the germline ends. The CDR3 DNA is TGTGCCAGCAGCTTTCGGCCGACATGGAATGAAAAACTGTTTTTT. Translated: CASSFRPTWNEKLFF.

The chain combines TRBV18 with TRBJ1-1; no clear D gene. Trimming stripped 0 bases from V and 0 bases from J, with 11 bases between. Germline V gene data show CDR1 as KGHSH and CDR2 as LQKENI. This CDR3 has 16 residues. CDR3 nucleotide sequence: TGTGCCAGCTCACCACCACAAGACCGGATGAACACTGAAGCTTTCTTT. Protein product: CASSPPQDRMNTEAFF.

The sample holds a few counts of this clone. The V call is TRBV28, the J call TRBJ2-3; D is tentatively TRBD1 or TRBD2 (5 bases each). Germline values: CDR1 MDHEN, CDR2 SYDVKM. V was trimmed by 7 bases and J by 3 bases, leaving 11 bases between them. The CDR3 extends over 13 amino acids. CDR3 in amino acids: CASTLGGTDTQYF. In nucleotides, the CDR3 is TGTGCCAGCACCCTTGGGGGTACAGATACGCAGTATTTT.

This chain uses TRBV2 with TRBJ2-5, with 8 positions matching TRBD1. Trimming cost V 6 bases and J 4 bases; bases outside gene matches: 10. In germline, CDR1 is SNHLY, CDR2 FYNNEI. The CDR3 consists of 15 residues. The CDR3 DNA reads TGTGCCAGCAGCAAAGACAGGGGAGTGTTAGAGACCCAGTACTTC. It is translated as CASSKDRGVLETQYF. Looking up the rest from reference TRBV2 and TRBJ2-5 gives the full variable domain: EPEVTQTPSHQVTQMGQEVILRCVPISNHLYFYWYRQILGQKVEFLVSFYNNEISEKSEIFDDQFSVERPDGSNFTLKIRSTKLEDSAMYFCASSKDRGVLETQYFGPGTRLLVL.

This clone has more than one count but fewer than ten. The V and J genes are TRBV6-6 and TRBJ2-5; no reliable D call. Deletions cut 8 bases from V and 4 bases from J, with 17 bases between. From germline, CDR1 is MNHNY and CDR2 SVGAGI (reference sequence). The CDR3 extends over 14 amino acids. The CDR3 loop reads CASRQLKEGETQYF. Here the CDR3 DNA reads TGTGCCAGCCGACAACTAAAAGAAGGAGAGACCCAGTACTTC.

The V call is TRBV9, the J call TRBJ2-3; D might be TRBD1 or TRBD2, each matching 7 bases. Germline values: CDR1 SGDLS, CDR2 YYNGEE. V was cut by 4 bases and J by 2 bases, with 17 bases left in between. The CDR3 runs to 16 residues. CDR3 loop: CASSQGGDSHTDTQYF. The DNA of the CDR3 is TGTGCCAGCAGCCAAGGGGGGGACAGCCACACAGATACGCAGTATTTT. The full variable domain, in which reference TRBV9 and TRBJ2-3 provide the parts outside the CDR3, is DSGVTQTPKHLITATGQRVTLRCSPRSGDLSVYWYQQSLDQGLQFLIQYYNGEERAKGNILERFSAQQFPDLHSELNLSSLELGDSALYFCASSQGGDSHTDTQYFGPGTRLTVL.

This chain uses TRBV9 with TRBJ1-1; D remains unclear. Trimming left V 4 bases short and J 1 base short, with 8 bases between. The CDR3 is made up of 13 amino acids. Germline CDR1 is SGDLS and CDR2 is YYNGEE. The CDR3, as DNA: TGTGCCAGCAGCCCCGCCGGGAACACTGAAGCTTTCTTT. Amino acids: CASSPAGNTEAFF. The full variable domain, in which reference TRBV9 and TRBJ1-1 provide the parts outside the CDR3, is DSGVTQTPKHLITATGQRVTLRCSPRSGDLSVYWYQQSLDQGLQFLIQYYNGEERAKGNILERFSAQQFPDLHSELNLSSLELGDSALYFCASSPAGNTEAFFGQGTRLTVV.

The chain employs TRBV5-1 and TRBJ1-2, with D unresolved. The CDR3 is 14 amino acids. The germline V gene encodes CDR1 SGHRS and CDR2 YFSETQ. Trimming removed 0 bases from V and 7 bases from J, with 13 bases in between. CDR3: CASSLEGIVGGYTF. The CDR3 region has the DNA TGCGCCAGCAGCTTGGAGGGTATTGTCGGTGGCTACACCTTC.

The gene calls are TRBV7-2 and TRBJ1-1; D remains ambiguous. Germline-derived CDR1 and CDR2 are SGHTA and FQGNSA. The CDR3 has 13 amino acids. Trimming pared 3 bases from V and 0 bases from J, leaving 5 bases between. CDR3 DNA: TGTGCCAGCAGCTTTAAACTGAACACTGAAGCTTTCTTT. This sequence encodes CASSFKLNTEAFF.

This clone was observed a handful of times. The chain recombines TRBV6-5 with TRBJ1-1; no reliable D call. Germline V gene sequence: CDR1 MNHEY, CDR2 SVGAGI. The CDR3 covers 16 residues. V was shortened by 3 bases and J by 1 base, with 15 bases between the two germline ends. The CDR3: CASSYLATVGNTEAFF. In DNA, the CDR3 is TGTGCCAGCAGTTATTTAGCTACTGTCGGGAACACTGAAGCTTTCTTT.

This clone was seen repeatedly, ten times or more. CDR3 coding DNA: TGTGCCAGCACGCAATTCCGGGACCCAGGGGACCCCGAGCAGTACTTC. Translated, it gives CASTQFRDPGDPEQYF. The chain uses TRBV2 and TRBJ2-7; TRBD1 is a possible D gene (6 bases). The CDR3 has 16 residues. Germline V CDR1 and CDR2: SNHLY, FYNNEI. V shed 7 bases and J shed 6 bases, with 25 bases lying between them.

J is TRBJ1-5 and V is TRBV18, with 7 bases that match TRBD1. The CDR3 covers 15 residues. Germline values: CDR1 KGHSH, CDR2 LQKENI. Losses at the gene ends were 3 bases for V and 0 bases for J; bases not matched to a gene: 2. The CDR3 DNA reads TGTGCCAGCTCACCGGGACAGAATAGCAATCAGCCCCAGCATTTT. Its protein product is CASSPGQNSNQPQHF.

The rearrangement uses TRBV5-1 and TRBJ2-3; D unclear. V gave up 0 bases and J gave up 0 bases, with 5 bases separating them. CDR1 is SGHRS, CDR2 YFSETQ, per germline. The CDR3 loop spans 14 amino acids. CDR3 sequence reads: CASSLAPSTDTQYF. The CDR3 nucleotides are TGCGCCAGCAGCTTGGCCCCGAGCACAGATACGCAGTATTTT.

The table lists this clone with a few counts. Other DNA sequences in this sample translate to the same CDR3. The V call is TRBV7-9, the J call TRBJ1-2; TRBD1 matches 12 bases. With V trimmed by 3 bases and J by 5 bases, 10 bases remained unmatched. This CDR3 is 17 amino acids long. The germline V gene encodes CDR1 SEHNR and CDR2 FQNEAQ (reference sequence). CDR3 coding DNA: TGTGCCAGCAGCTTGGGGACAGGGGGCCGGGGGGAGTATGGCTACACCTTC. Amino acids: CASSLGTGGRGEYGYTF. The variable domain in full, with the rest retrieved from reference TRBV7-9 and TRBJ1-2, is DTGVSQNPRHKITKRGQNVTFRCDPISEHNRLYWYRQTLGQGPEFLTYFQNEAQLEKSRLLSDRFSAERPKGSFSTLEIQRTEQGDSAMYLCASSLGTGGRGEYGYTFGSGTRLTVV.

The CDR3 sequence is CASSFVGGKFEGFF. The CDR3 DNA sequence: TGTGCCAGCAGTTTTGTTGGGGGTAAATTCGAAGGATTCTTT. The rearrangement links TRBV28 to TRBJ1-1; TRBD1 is a possible D gene (5 bases). Germline CDR1 is MDHEN and CDR2 is SYDVKM. This CDR3 has 14 amino acids. V gave up 3 bases and J gave up 14 bases, with 22 bases separating them.

The chain links TRBV6-5 to TRBJ1-2, with unresolved D. The CDR3 covers 13 residues. Germline CDR1 is MNHEY and CDR2 is SVGAGI. The ends were cut back, 2 bases at V and 2 bases at J, with 6 bases in the middle. CDR3 in amino acids: CASSYATNYGYTF. CDR3 coding DNA: TGTGCCAGCAGTTACGCCACGAACTATGGCTACACCTTC.

V is TRBV9 and J is TRBJ2-1, with D hard to call. The CDR3 consists of 12 residues. V lost 3 bases, J lost 7 bases, and 8 bases lay in between. Germline V CDR1 and CDR2: SGDLS, YYNGEE. The CDR3 sequence: CASSAVGNEQFF. CDR3 coding DNA: TGTGCCAGCAGCGCCGTAGGGAATGAGCAGTTCTTC.

V usage is TRBV5-1 and J usage is TRBJ1-6, with a possible D match to TRBD1 (6 bases). Germline assignment: CDR1 SGHRS and CDR2 YFSETQ. The CDR3 length is 13 residues. The ends were cut back, 5 bases at V and 7 bases at J, with 10 bases in the middle. CDR3 residues: CASRDSKNSPLHF. In DNA form, the CDR3 reads TGCGCCAGCAGGGACAGTAAGAATTCACCCCTCCACTTT.